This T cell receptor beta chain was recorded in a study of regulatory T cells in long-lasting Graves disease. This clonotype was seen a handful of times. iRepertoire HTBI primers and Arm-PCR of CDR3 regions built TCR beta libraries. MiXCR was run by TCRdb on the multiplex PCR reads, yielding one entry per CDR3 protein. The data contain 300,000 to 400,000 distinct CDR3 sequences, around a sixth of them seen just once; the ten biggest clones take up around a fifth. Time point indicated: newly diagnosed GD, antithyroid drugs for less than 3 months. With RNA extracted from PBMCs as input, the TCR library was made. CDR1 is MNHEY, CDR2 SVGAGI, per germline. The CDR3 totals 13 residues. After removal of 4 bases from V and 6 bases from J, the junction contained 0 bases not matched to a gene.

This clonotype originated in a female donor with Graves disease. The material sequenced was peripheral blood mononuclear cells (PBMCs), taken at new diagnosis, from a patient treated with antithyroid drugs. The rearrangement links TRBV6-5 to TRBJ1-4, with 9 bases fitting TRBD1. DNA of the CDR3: TGTGCCAGCAGTTGGACAGGGGATGAAAAACTGTTTTTT. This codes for CASSWTGDEKLFF.